Listed here is a single TCR beta chain. The sample originates from a study of T cell changes during pregnancy in multiple sclerosis. Data came from immunoSEQ multiplex PCR; TCRdb stores just in-frame clones and leaves some out. The sample lists about 50,000 clones; 85% to 95% were seen once. Germline values: CDR1 SQVTM, CDR2 ANQGSEA. The CDR3 is 14 amino acids. With 6 bases removed from V and 2 bases from J, the gap between germline ends came to 16 bases. Sequencing used CD4+ T cells from peripheral blood mononuclear cells, obtained in the second trimester of pregnancy. The TCR originated in a female donor with multiple sclerosis, enrolled in a pregnancy study. J is TRBJ1-2 and V is TRBV29-1; D might be TRBD1 (5 bases). CDR3 sequence reads: CSVPSGGRNYGYTF. The CDR3 nucleotides read TGCAGCGTCCCCTCCGGGGGAAGGAACTATGGCTACACCTTC.